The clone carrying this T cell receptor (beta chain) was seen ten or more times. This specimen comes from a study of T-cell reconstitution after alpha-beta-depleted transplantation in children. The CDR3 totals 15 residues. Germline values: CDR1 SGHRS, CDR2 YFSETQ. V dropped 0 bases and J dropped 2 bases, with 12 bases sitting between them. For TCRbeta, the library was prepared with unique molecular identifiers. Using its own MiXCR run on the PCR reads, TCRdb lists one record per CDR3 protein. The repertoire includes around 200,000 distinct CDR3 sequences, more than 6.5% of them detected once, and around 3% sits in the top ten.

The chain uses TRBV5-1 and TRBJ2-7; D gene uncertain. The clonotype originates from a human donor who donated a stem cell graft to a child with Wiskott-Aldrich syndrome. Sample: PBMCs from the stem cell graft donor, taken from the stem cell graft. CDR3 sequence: CASSLALAKTYEQYF. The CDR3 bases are TGCGCCAGCAGCTTGGCCCTTGCGAAAACCTACGAGCAGTACTTC. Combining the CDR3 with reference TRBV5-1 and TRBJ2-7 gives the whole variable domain KAGVTQTPRYLIKTRGQQVTLSCSPISGHRSVSWYQQTPGQGLQFLFEYFSETQRNKGNFPGRFSGRQFSNSRSEMNVSTLELGDSALYLCASSLALAKTYEQYFGPGTRLTVT.